Listed here is a single TCR beta chain. This sample includes further DNA sequences coding for the same CDR3. The data derive from a study of blood T cell repertoires in COVID-19. Whole-study context: Samples came from the United States, Italy and Spain, spanning acute and convalescent COVID-19.

In germline, CDR1 is SGHDN, CDR2 FVKESK. The trim removed 4 bases at V and 0 bases at J, leaving 4 bases unmatched. The CDR3 is 15 amino acids. Only in-frame clones appear in the TCRdb table, and some are missing; sequencing was by immunoSEQ multiplex PCR. The data hold over 150,000 clones, with 70% to 90% observed a single time. Seattle-derived patients entered the study during active infection and were followed longitudinally. The material sequenced was peripheral blood. The chain is built from TRBV14 and TRBJ1-1; TRBD1 aligns across 8 bases. The sequence came from a man aged 45-65 years with COVID-19, enrolled during active disease. Here the CDR3 DNA reads TGTGCCAGCAGCCTGAGGACAGGGCTGAACACTGAAGCTTTCTTT. This encodes CASSLRTGLNTEAFF.